Sequencing of this T cell receptor (beta chain) was carried out in a study of T cell responses to AZD1222 COVID-19 vaccine. Germline-derived CDR1 and CDR2 are SGDLS and YYNGEE. This CDR3 region has 12 residues. Repertoires were generated with immunoSEQ multiplex PCR, while TCRdb's copy carries only in-frame clones and drops some. The repertoire includes around 120,000 clones, around 94% of them detected once, and roughly 1.5% sits in the top ten. As for this clone: A read error may produce the germline difference seen at one junction end.

V is TRBV9 and J is TRBJ2-3; no firm D call. The specimen was peripheral blood, collected 28 days after the second AZD1222 dose. The origin of this receptor is an adult who received the AZD1222 COVID-19 vaccine. The CDR3 protein is CASNVDTDTQYF. CDR3 coding DNA: TGTGCCAGCAACGTAGACACAGATACGCAGTATTTT. Full variable domain (missing parts from reference TRBV9 and TRBJ2-3): DSGVTQTPKHLITATGQRVTLRCSPRSGDLSVYWYQQSLDQGLQFLIQYYNGEERAKGNILERFSAQQFPDLHSELNLSSLELGDSALYFCASNVDTDTQYFGPGTRLTVL.